This passage covers 15 T cell receptor beta chains from one sample sequenced in a study of T cells after yellow fever vaccination. TCRdb used MiXCR to reprocess the 5' RACE reads, holding one entry per CDR3 protein. The table includes approximately 580,000 distinct CDR3 sequences, around 17% detected once. The source was PBMCs, collected about 5 days after the first yellow fever vaccination. The receptor source for this set is a young man who received the YFV17D yellow fever vaccine.

This chain links TRBV11-1 with TRBJ1-1; no firm D call. Germline lookup yields CDR1 SGHAT and CDR2 FQDESV (reference sequence). V lost 4 bases and J 7 bases, leaving 13 bases between the germline ends. The CDR3 is made up of 13 amino acids. In nucleotides, the CDR3 is TGTGCCAGCAGCTCCAGGACGGATTTTGAAGCTTTCTTT. As protein: CASSSRTDFEAFF.

This clonotype has just a few counts. The V and J genes are TRBV29-1 and TRBJ2-1, with D perhaps matching TRBD1 (5 bases). CDR3 length: 11 residues. V shed 7 bases and J shed 4 bases, with 8 bases lying between them. From germline, CDR1 is SQVTM and CDR2 ANQGSEA. In DNA, the CDR3 is TGCAGCGGAAGACAGTACAATGAGCAGTTCTTC. Amino acid sequence: CSGRQYNEQFF.

The chain combines TRBV10-3 with TRBJ2-1; TRBD1 is a possible D gene (5 bases). This CDR3 is 14 amino acids long. V lost 0 bases to trimming and J lost 8 bases, with 11 bases between them. CDR1 and CDR2 (germline): ENHRY, SYGVKD. The CDR3, as DNA: TGTGCCATCAGTGAGTCTACGACAGTCGATGAGCAGTTCTTC. It translates to CAISESTTVDEQFF.

The gene calls are TRBV12-5 and TRBJ2-5; TRBD1 might be the D (6 bases). CDR1 and CDR2 from the germline V gene are LGHNT and FRNRAP. This CDR3 has 13 residues. The V and J ends lost 6 bases and 1 base respectively, with 9 bases between them. The CDR3, as DNA: TGTGCTAGTGGCTCGGACAGCCAAGAGACCCAGTACTTC. This sequence encodes CASGSDSQETQYF. Full variable domain (outside the CDR3, taken from reference TRBV12-5 and TRBJ2-5): DARVTQTPRHKVTEMGQEVTMRCQPILGHNTVFWYRQTMMQGLELLAYFRNRAPLDDSGMPKDRFSAEMPDATLATLKIQPSEPRDSAVYFCASGSDSQETQYFGPGTRLLVL.

The chain uses TRBV7-2 and TRBJ2-5; 11 positions agree with TRBD2. The V and J ends lost 11 bases and 7 bases, in that order; junction bases with no gene match: 15. Looked up from germline, CDR1 is SGHTA and CDR2 is FQGNSA. CDR3 length equals 15 residues. The CDR3 nucleotides read TGTGCCGGGTTAGCGGGGGGGCTTTTTTTCGGGACCCAGTACTTC. It yields the protein CAGLAGGLFFGTQYF.

The rearrangement joins TRBV7-9 to TRBJ2-1; weak D call: TRBD1 (6 bases). This CDR3 contains 14 residues. Germline values: CDR1 SEHNR, CDR2 FQNEAQ (reference sequence). Trimming left V 1 base short and J 6 bases short, with 10 bases between. CDR3 nucleotides: TGTGCCAGCAGCTTAGTGGACAGCCTCAATGAGCAGTTCTTC. It encodes CASSLVDSLNEQFF.

The chain couples TRBV2 to TRBJ1-1; D is undetermined. Germline lookup yields CDR1 SNHLY and CDR2 FYNNEI. Trimming pared 6 bases from V and 4 bases from J, leaving 15 bases between. CDR3 length: 14 amino acids. The CDR3 sequence is CASSLWVLSTEAFF. The CDR3 nucleotides read TGTGCCAGCAGCCTCTGGGTTCTCAGCACTGAAGCTTTCTTT.

This clonotype was counted between two and nine times. The gene calls are TRBV7-3 and TRBJ1-4; D perhaps matches TRBD1 (6 bases). The CDR3 totals 18 residues. CDR1 and CDR2 from the germline V gene are SGHTA and FQGTGA. Trimming pared 5 bases from V and 2 bases from J, leaving 21 bases between. This CDR3 is CASSHRRGAPLTNEKLFF. CDR3 sequence (DNA): TGTGCCAGCAGCCACAGACGGGGGGCGCCGCTTACTAATGAAAAACTGTTTTTT.

The sample holds a few counts of this clonotype. The genes are TRBV5-1 and TRBJ2-1, with D possibly TRBD1 on 6 matching bases. This CDR3 contains 15 residues. V was pared by 5 bases and J by 4 bases, with 16 bases between. Looked up from germline, CDR1 is SGHRS and CDR2 is YFSETQ. The CDR3 DNA is TGCGCCAGCAGGCCCCCCGGGACACCTTACAATGAGCAGTTCTTC. Its protein product is CASRPPGTPYNEQFF.

This clonotype has just a few counts. The chain carries TRBV5-1 and TRBJ2-6, with D hard to call. The CDR3 spans 13 residues. The V gene lost 7 bases and the J gene lost 1 base, with 6 bases spanning the gap. Germline V gene data show CDR1 as SGHRS and CDR2 as YFSETQ. The CDR3 spells CASAQSGANVLTF. DNA for the CDR3: TGCGCCAGCGCGCAGTCTGGGGCCAACGTCCTGACTTTC.

This sequence joins TRBV12-3 or TRBV12-4 and TRBJ2-1; the match to TRBD2 covers 11 bases. The CDR3 runs 15 residues. V gave up 3 bases and J gave up 6 bases; unmatched junction bases: 4. The CDR3 coding sequence is TGTGCCAGCAGTTTCAATAGCGGGGGGGGCAATGAGCAGTTCTTC. As protein: CASSFNSGGGNEQFF.

The V gene is TRBV7-6, the J gene TRBJ2-1; 9 bases match TRBD1. This CDR3 comprises 16 residues. The trim removed 5 bases at V and 4 bases at J, leaving 9 bases unmatched. Germline V gene lookup returns CDR1 SGHVS and CDR2 FNYEAQ. The CDR3 sequence is CASSPMPGQGYNEQFF. The CDR3 DNA is TGTGCCAGCAGCCCAATGCCGGGACAGGGTTACAATGAGCAGTTCTTC.

The V gene is TRBV7-2, the J gene TRBJ1-2, with 7 bases matching TRBD1. Germline values: CDR1 SGHTA, CDR2 FQGNSA. The CDR3 extends over 13 amino acids. J lost 8 bases, V lost 4 bases, and 7 bases had no gene match. Written as DNA, the CDR3 is TGTGCCAGCAGCTCCACAGGGGCGGGGGGCTACACCTTC. It encodes CASSSTGAGGYTF.

The V and J genes are TRBV29-1 and TRBJ1-2, with a tentative D call TRBD1 (6 bases). The CDR3 covers 12 residues. Looked up from germline, CDR1 is SQVTM and CDR2 is ANQGSEA. V lost 4 bases and J 8 bases, leaving 14 bases between the germline ends. In nucleotides, the CDR3 is TGCAGCGTTGCCCCGCGGGGGCACGGCTACACCTTC. As protein: CSVAPRGHGYTF.

The genes are TRBV9 and TRBJ1-2; D not certain. The CDR3 consists of 13 residues. Trimming removed 0 bases at V and 7 bases at J, with 10 bases between. Germline loops: CDR1 SGDLS, CDR2 YYNGEE. The chain's CDR3 is CASSVDLARGYTF. The CDR3 nucleotides are TGTGCCAGCAGCGTAGATCTCGCCCGTGGCTACACCTTC. The whole variable domain, filled in from reference TRBV9 and TRBJ1-2, reads DSGVTQTPKHLITATGQRVTLRCSPRSGDLSVYWYQQSLDQGLQFLIQYYNGEERAKGNILERFSAQQFPDLHSELNLSSLELGDSALYFCASSVDLARGYTFGSGTRLTVV.